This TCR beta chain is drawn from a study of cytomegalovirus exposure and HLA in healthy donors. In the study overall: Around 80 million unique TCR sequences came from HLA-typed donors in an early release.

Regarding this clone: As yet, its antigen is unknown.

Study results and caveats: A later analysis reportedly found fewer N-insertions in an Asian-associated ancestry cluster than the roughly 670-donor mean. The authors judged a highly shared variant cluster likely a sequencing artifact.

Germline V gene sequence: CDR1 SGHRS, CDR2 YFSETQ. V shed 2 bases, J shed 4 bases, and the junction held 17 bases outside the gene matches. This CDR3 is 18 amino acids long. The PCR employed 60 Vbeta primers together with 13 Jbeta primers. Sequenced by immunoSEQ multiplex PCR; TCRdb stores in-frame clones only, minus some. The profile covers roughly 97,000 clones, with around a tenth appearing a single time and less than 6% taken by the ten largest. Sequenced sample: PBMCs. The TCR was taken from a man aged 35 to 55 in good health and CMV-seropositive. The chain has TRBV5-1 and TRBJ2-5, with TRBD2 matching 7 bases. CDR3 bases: TGCGCCAGCAGCTTCACGTCCGGGACTACGATTTTACCAGAGACCCAGTACTTC. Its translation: CASSFTSGTTILPETQYF.